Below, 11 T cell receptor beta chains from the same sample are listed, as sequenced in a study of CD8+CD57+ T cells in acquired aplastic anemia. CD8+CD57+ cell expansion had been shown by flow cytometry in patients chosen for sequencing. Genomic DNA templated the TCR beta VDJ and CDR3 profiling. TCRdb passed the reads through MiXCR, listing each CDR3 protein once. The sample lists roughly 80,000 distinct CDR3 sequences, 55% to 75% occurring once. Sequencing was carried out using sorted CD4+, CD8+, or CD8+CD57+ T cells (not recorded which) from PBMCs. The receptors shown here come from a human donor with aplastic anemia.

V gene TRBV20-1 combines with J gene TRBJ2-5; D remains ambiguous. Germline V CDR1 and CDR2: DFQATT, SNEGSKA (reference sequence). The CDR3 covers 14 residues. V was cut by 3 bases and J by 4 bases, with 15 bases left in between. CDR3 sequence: CSARPSGRGETQYF. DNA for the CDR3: TGCAGTGCTAGGCCCTCCGGCCGAGGAGAGACCCAGTACTTC.

The CDR3: CSARAWEGGGTEAFF. DNA for the CDR3: TGCAGTGCTAGGGCCTGGGAAGGGGGAGGCACTGAAGCTTTCTTT. The chain combines TRBV20-1 with TRBJ1-1; D is possibly TRBD1 (6 bases). Trimming took off 3 bases at V and 4 bases at J, with 18 bases between the two ends. The germline CDR1 and CDR2 sequences are DFQATT and SNEGSKA (reference sequence). CDR3 length: 15 amino acids.

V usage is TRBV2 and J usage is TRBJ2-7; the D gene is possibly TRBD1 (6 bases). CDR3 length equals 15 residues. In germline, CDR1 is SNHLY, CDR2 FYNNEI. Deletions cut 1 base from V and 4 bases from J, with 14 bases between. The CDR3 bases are TGTGCCAGCAGTGAAGGGACAGCCGCCGTATACGAGCAGTACTTC. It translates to CASSEGTAAVYEQYF. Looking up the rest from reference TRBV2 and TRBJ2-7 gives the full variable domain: EPEVTQTPSHQVTQMGQEVILRCVPISNHLYFYWYRQILGQKVEFLVSFYNNEISEKSEIFDDQFSVERPDGSNFTLKIRSTKLEDSAMYFCASSEGTAAVYEQYFGPGTRLTVT.

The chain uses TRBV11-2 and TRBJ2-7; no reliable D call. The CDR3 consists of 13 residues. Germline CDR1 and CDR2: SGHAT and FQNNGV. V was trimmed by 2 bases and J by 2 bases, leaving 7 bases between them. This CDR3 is CASSLPGAYEQYF. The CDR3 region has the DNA TGTGCCAGCAGCTTACCAGGCGCCTACGAGCAGTACTTC.

In DNA form, the CDR3 reads TGTGCCAGTAGTGGGGCGGGGGGGCTCCACGAGCAGTACTTC. This translates into CASSGAGGLHEQYF. V is TRBV19 and J is TRBJ2-7; 9 bases align to TRBD2. Trimming removed 5 bases from V and 5 bases from J; junction bases left unmatched: 7. The germline V gene has CDR1 LNHDA and CDR2 SQIVND (reference sequence). The CDR3 is 14 residues long.

Here the CDR3 reads CASSPRTEETQYF. In DNA form, the CDR3 reads TGTGCCAGCAGCCCAAGGACTGAAGAGACCCAGTACTTC. V gene TRBV7-6 combines with J gene TRBJ2-5; TRBD2 might be the D (5 bases). The V end lost 5 bases, the J end lost 3 bases, and 10 bases lay between the germline ends. This CDR3 spans 13 amino acids. CDR1 and CDR2 (germline): SGHVS, FNYEAQ.

The CDR3 DNA reads as TGCAGCGTTTCGGAGCAAAGCACTGAAGCTTTCTTT. Protein: CSVSEQSTEAFF. This chain joins TRBV29-1 and TRBJ1-1; D remains ambiguous. The germline CDR1 and CDR2 sequences are SQVTM and ANQGSEA. The ends were cut back, 5 bases at V and 4 bases at J, with 11 bases in the middle. The CDR3 has 12 residues.

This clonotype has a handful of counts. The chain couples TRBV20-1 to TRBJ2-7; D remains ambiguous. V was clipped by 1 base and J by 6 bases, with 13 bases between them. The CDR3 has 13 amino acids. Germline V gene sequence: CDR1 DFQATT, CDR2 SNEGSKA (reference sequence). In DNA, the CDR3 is TGCAGTGCTAGAGGTTTAGTTGCCGGCGAGCAGTACTTC. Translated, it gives CSARGLVAGEQYF.

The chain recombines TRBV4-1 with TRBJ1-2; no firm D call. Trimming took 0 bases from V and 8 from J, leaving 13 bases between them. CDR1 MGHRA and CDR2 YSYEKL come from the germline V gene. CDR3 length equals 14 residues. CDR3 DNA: TGCGCCAGCAGCCAAGATTGGGGAGAGTGGGGCTACACCTTC. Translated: CASSQDWGEWGYTF.

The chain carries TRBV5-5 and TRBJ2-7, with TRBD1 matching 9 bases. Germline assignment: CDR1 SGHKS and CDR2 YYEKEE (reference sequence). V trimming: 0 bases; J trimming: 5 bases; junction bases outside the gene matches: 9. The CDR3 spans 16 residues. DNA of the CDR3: TGTGCCAGCAGCTTGGGACAGGGGGGGATTGGGAACGAGCAGTACTTC. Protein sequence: CASSLGQGGIGNEQYF.

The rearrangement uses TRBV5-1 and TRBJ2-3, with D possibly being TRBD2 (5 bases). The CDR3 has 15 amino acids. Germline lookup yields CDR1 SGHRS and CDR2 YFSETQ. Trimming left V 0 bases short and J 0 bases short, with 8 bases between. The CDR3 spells CASSLGLASTDTQYF. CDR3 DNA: TGCGCCAGCAGCTTGGGCCTAGCTAGCACAGATACGCAGTATTTT.